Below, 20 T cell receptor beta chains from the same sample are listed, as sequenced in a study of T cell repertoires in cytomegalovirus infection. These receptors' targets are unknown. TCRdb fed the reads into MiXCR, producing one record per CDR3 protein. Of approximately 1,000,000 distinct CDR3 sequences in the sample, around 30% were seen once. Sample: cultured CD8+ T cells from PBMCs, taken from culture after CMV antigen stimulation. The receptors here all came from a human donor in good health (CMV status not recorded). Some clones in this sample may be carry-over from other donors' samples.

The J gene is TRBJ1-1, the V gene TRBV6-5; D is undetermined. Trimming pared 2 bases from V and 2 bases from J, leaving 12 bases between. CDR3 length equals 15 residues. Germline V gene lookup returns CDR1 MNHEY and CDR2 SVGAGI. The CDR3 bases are TGTGCCAGCAGTTACGGTCCAGCTTCCAACACTGAAGCTTTCTTT. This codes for CASSYGPASNTEAFF.

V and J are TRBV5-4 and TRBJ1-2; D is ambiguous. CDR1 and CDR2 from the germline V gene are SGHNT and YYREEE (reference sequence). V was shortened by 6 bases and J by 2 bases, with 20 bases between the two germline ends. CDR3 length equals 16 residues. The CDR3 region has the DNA TGTGCCAGCACCTTTAGTGAGGCAGCGAAGAACTATGGCTACACCTTC. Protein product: CASTFSEAAKNYGYTF.

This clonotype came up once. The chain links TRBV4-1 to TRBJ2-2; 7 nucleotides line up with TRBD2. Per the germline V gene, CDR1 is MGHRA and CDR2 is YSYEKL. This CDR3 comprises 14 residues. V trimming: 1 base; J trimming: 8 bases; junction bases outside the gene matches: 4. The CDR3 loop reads CASSQGLALGELFF. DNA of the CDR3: TGCGCCAGCAGCCAAGGACTAGCCCTTGGGGAGCTGTTTTTT.

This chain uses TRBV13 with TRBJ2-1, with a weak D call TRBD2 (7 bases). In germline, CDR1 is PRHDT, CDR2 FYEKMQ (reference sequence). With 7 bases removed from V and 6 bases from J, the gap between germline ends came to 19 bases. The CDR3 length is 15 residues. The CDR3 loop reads CASTPGRGIFNEQFF. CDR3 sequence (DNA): TGTGCCAGCACTCCGGGGAGGGGGATTTTCAATGAGCAGTTCTTC.

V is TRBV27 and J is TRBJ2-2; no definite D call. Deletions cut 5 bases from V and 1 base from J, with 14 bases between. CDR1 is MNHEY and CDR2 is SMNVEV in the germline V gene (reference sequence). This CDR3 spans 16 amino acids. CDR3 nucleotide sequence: TGTGCCAGCAGTATCCAATCGGGCGGGAACACCGGGGAGCTGTTTTTT. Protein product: CASSIQSGGNTGELFF.

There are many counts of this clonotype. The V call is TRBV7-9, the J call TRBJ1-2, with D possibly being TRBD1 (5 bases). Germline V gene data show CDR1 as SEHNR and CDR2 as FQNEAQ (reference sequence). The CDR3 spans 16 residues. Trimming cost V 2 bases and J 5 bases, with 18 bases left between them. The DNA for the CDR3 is TGTGCCAGCAGCTTATCCGTGCTAGGACAAAGATATGGCTACACCTTC. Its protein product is CASSLSVLGQRYGYTF.

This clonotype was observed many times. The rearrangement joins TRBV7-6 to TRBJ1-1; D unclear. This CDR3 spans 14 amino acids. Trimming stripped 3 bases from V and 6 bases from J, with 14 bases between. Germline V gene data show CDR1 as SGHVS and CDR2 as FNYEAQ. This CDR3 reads CASSLRPRASEAFF. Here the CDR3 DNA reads TGTGCCAGCAGCTTGAGGCCAAGAGCTTCTGAAGCTTTCTTT. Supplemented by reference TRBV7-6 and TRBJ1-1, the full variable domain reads GAGVSQSPRYKVTKRGQDVALRCDPISGHVSLYWYRQALGQGPEFLTYFNYEAQQDKSGLPNDRFSAERPEGSISTLTIQRTEQRDSAMYRCASSLRPRASEAFFGQGTRLTVV.

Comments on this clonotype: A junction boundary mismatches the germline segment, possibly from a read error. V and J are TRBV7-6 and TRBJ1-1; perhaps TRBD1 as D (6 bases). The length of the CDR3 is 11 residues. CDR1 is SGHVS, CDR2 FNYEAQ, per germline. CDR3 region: CASSSGHKALF. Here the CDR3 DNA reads TGTGCCAGCAGCTCGGGACATAAAGCTTTGTTT.

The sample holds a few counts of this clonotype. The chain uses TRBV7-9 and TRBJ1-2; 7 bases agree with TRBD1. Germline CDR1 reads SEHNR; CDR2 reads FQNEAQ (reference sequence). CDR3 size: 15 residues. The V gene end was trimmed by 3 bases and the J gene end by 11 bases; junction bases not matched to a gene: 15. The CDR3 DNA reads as TGTGCCAGCAGCTTCTATCCCGACCGGGACAGTCCATACACCTTC. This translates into CASSFYPDRDSPYTF.

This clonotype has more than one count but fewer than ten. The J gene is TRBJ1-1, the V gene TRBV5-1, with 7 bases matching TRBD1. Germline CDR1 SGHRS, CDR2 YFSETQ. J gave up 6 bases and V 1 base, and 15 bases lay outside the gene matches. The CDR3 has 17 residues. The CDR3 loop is CASSLFIGGLVGSEAFF. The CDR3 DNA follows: TGCGCCAGCAGCTTGTTCATAGGGGGCCTGGTTGGTTCTGAAGCTTTCTTT. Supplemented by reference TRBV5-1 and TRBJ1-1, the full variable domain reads KAGVTQTPRYLIKTRGQQVTLSCSPISGHRSVSWYQQTPGQGLQFLFEYFSETQRNKGNFPGRFSGRQFSNSRSEMNVSTLELGDSALYLCASSLFIGGLVGSEAFFGQGTRLTVV.

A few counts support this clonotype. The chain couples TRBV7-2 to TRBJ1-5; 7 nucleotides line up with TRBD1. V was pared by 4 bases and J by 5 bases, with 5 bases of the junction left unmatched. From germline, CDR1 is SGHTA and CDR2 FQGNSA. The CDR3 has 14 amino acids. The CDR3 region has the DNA TGTGCCAGCAGCTGGAGGGGGCGAGATCAGCCCCAGCATTTT. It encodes CASSWRGRDQPQHF.

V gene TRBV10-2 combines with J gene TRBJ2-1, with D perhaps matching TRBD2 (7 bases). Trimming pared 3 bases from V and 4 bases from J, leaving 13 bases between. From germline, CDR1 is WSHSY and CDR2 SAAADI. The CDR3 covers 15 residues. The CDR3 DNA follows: TGCGCCAGCAGTGATGGGGGGGCCAGGTACAATGAGCAGTTCTTC. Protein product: CASSDGGARYNEQFF.

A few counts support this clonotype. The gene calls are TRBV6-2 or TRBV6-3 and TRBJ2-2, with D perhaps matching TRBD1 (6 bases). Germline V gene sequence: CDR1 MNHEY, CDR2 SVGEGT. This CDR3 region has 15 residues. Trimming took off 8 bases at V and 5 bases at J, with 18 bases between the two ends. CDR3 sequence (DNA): TGTGCCAGCGGGAACACTGGGGGCAGGACCGGGGAGCTGTTTTTT. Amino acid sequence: CASGNTGGRTGELFF.

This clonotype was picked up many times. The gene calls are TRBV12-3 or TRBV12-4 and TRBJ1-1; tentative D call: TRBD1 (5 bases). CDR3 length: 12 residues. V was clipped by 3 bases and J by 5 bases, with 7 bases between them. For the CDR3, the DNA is TGTGCCAGCAGTTTCGGGGGGACTGAAGCTTTCTTT. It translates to CASSFGGTEAFF.

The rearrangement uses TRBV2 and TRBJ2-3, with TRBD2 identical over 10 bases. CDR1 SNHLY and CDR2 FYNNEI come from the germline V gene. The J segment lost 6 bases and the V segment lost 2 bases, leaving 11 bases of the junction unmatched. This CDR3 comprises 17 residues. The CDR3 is CASSETGLARSKDTQYF. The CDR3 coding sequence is TGTGCCAGCAGTGAAACGGGACTAGCGCGTTCTAAGGATACGCAGTATTTT.

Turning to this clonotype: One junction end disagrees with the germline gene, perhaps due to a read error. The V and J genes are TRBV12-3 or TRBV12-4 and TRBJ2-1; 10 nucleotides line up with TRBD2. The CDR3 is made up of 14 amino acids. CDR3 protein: CANSSSGGHNEQFF. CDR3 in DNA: TGTGCCAACAGTTCTAGCGGGGGCCACAATGAGCAGTTCTTC.

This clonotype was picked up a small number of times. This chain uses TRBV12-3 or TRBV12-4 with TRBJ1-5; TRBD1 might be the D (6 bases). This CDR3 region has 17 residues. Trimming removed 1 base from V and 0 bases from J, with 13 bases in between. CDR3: CASSLVAGDYSNQPQHF. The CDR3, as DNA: TGTGCCAGCAGTTTAGTCGCAGGGGACTATAGCAATCAGCCCCAGCATTTT.

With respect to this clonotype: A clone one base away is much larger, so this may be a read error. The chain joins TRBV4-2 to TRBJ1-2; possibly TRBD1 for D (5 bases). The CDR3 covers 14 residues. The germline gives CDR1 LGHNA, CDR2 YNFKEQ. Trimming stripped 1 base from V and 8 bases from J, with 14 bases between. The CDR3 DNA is TGTGCCAGCAGCCAAGGGGGGGAGTTGAGCGGCTACACCTTC. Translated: CASSQGGELSGYTF.

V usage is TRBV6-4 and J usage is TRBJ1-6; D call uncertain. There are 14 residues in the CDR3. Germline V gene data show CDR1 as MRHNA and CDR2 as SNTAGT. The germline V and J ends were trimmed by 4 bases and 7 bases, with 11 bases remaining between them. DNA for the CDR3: TGTGCCAGCAGTGCAGGACGGACGAATTCACCCCTCCACTTT. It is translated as CASSAGRTNSPLHF.

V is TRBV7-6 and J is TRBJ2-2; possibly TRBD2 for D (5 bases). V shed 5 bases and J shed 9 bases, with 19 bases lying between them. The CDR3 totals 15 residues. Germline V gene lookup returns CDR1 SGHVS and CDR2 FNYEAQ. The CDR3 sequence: CASSPLEEGRRELFF. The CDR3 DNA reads TGTGCCAGCAGCCCCCTCGAAGAGGGCCGCAGGGAGCTGTTTTTT.